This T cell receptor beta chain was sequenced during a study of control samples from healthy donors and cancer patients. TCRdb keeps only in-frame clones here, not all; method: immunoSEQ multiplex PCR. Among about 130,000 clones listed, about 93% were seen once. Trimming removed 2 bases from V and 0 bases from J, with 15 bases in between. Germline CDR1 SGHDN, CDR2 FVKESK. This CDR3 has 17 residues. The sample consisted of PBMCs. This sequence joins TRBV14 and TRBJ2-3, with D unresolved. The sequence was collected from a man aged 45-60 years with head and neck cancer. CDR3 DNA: TGTGCCAGCAGCCAAAGGCACCGAACCATTAGCACAGATACGCAGTATTTT. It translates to CASSQRHRTISTDTQYF.